Listed below are T cell receptor beta chains from one sample, sequenced in a study of cytomegalovirus exposure and HLA in healthy donors. Method: immunoSEQ multiplex PCR; TCRdb's copy keeps in-frame clones and lacks some. The sample lists 120,000 to 150,000 clones; 84% were seen once. The specimen sequenced was PBMCs. These receptors all come from a woman aged 25-40 years in good health and CMV-seronegative. Each CDR3 is given with its conserved first and last residue. A D gene is named only where the DNA matches it firmly. Size is stated for part of the rows, as once, few or many counts, or as a class when the clone is expanded.

J gene: TRBJ2-7
D gene: TRBD2
V gene: TRBV27
clone size: NA
CDR3 DNA: TGTGCCAGCAGTTCCCGGGGCGGGGGGCTGACCTACGAGCAGTACTTC
CDR3 protein: CASSSRGGGLTYEQYF

J gene: TRBJ2-5
D gene: NA
V gene: TRBV7-9
clone size: NA
CDR3 DNA: TGTGCCAGCAGCTTTACAGGTTACCGGGACACCCAAGAGACCCAGTACTTC
CDR3 protein: CASSFTGYRDTQETQYF

J gene: TRBJ2-7
D gene: NA
V gene: TRBV11-2
clone size: NA
CDR3 DNA: TGTGCCAGCAGCTTAGATCTTATAAACTACGAGCAGTACTTC
CDR3 protein: CASSLDLINYEQYF

J gene: TRBJ1-2
D gene: TRBD1
V gene: TRBV7-9
clone size: NA
CDR3 DNA: TGTGCCAGCAGTCGCAATGACAGGGGGCTATATGGCTACACCTTC
CDR3 protein: CASSRNDRGLYGYTF

J gene: TRBJ2-1
D gene: NA
V gene: TRBV18
clone size: NA
CDR3 DNA: TGTGCCAGCTCTCAGATCCGGGGTCCGGATGAGCAGTTCTTC
CDR3 protein: CASSQIRGPDEQFF

J gene: TRBJ1-6
D gene: NA
V gene: TRBV6-6
clone size: NA
CDR3 DNA: TGTGCCAGCAACCGACAGGACCGTTCACCCCTCCACTTT
CDR3 protein: CASNRQDRSPLHF

J gene: TRBJ2-3
D gene: NA
V gene: TRBV9
clone size: NA
CDR3 DNA: TGTGCCAGCAGCGTAGGTTATACAGATACGCAGTATTTT
CDR3 protein: CASSVGYTDTQYF

J gene: TRBJ2-3
D gene: TRBD2
V gene: TRBV28
clone size: NA
CDR3 DNA: TGTGCCAGCAGTCCTCGGACTAGCGGACTCACAGATACGCAGTATTTT
CDR3 protein: CASSPRTSGLTDTQYF

J gene: TRBJ2-5
D gene: NA
V gene: TRBV28
clone size: NA
CDR3 DNA: TGTGCCAGCAGTTTGGCGGGGAGCGGCAAGAGAACCCAGTACTTC
CDR3 protein: CASSLAGSGKRTQYF

J gene: TRBJ1-6
D gene: TRBD1
V gene: TRBV9
clone size: NA
CDR3 DNA: TGTGCCAGCAGCGTGGACAGGGGGGATTCACCCCTCCACTTT
CDR3 protein: CASSVDRGDSPLHF

J gene: TRBJ1-1
D gene: TRBD1
V gene: TRBV4-1
clone size: NA
CDR3 DNA: TGCGCCAGCAGCCAACGGACGGACAGGGTGCTGAACACTGAAGCTTTCTTT
CDR3 protein: CASSQRTDRVLNTEAFF

J gene: TRBJ2-7
D gene: TRBD2
V gene: TRBV6-1
clone size: NA
CDR3 DNA: TGTGCCAGCAGTGAGGGTCTAGCGGGGGGGCCGGAGTACGAGCAGTACTTC
CDR3 protein: CASSEGLAGGPEYEQYF

J gene: TRBJ2-5
D gene: TRBD2
V gene: TRBV27
clone size: NA
CDR3 DNA: TGTGCCAGCAGTGTGAAGCGGGGGCAAGCGACCCAGTACTTC
CDR3 protein: CASSVKRGQATQYF

J gene: TRBJ2-5
D gene: NA
V gene: TRBV5-4
clone size: once
CDR3 DNA: TGTGCCAGCAGCGAGGGACTTAACCAAGAGACCCAGTACTTC
CDR3 protein: CASSEGLNQETQYF

J gene: TRBJ2-7
D gene: TRBD1
V gene: TRBV5-6
clone size: NA
CDR3 DNA: TGTGCCAGCAACCCGGGACAGGGGAGATCGGACGAGCAGTACTTC
CDR3 protein: CASNPGQGRSDEQYF

J gene: TRBJ2-7
D gene: NA
V gene: TRBV7-9
clone size: NA
CDR3 DNA: TGTGCCAGCAGCGGAGGGGACGGGGGTACCTACGAGCAGTACTTC
CDR3 protein: CASSGGDGGTYEQYF

J gene: TRBJ2-7
D gene: TRBD2
V gene: TRBV5-4
clone size: NA
CDR3 DNA: TGTGCCAGCAGCCCCGGACTAGCGGGGGCCTACGAGCAGTACTTC
CDR3 protein: CASSPGLAGAYEQYF

J gene: TRBJ1-1
D gene: NA
V gene: TRBV7-9
clone size: once
CDR3 DNA: TGTGCCAGCAGCTTACAGGGGAGAACTGAAGCTTTCTTT
CDR3 protein: CASSLQGRTEAFF

J gene: TRBJ1-6
D gene: NA
V gene: TRBV19
clone size: few
CDR3 DNA: TGTGCCAGTAGTATCCCCCAGGGCGGATCACCCCTCCACTTT
CDR3 protein: CASSIPQGGSPLHF

J gene: TRBJ1-2
D gene: NA
V gene: TRBV6-4
clone size: NA
CDR3 DNA: TGTGCCAGCAGTGACTCGGACAAATCTGGCTACACCTTC
CDR3 protein: CASSDSDKSGYTF

J gene: TRBJ2-1
D gene: NA
V gene: TRBV7-2
clone size: NA
CDR3 DNA: TGTGCCAGCAGCCTAACGGGGGATGGTGAGCAGTTCTTC
CDR3 protein: CASSLTGDGEQFF

J gene: TRBJ1-2
D gene: TRBD1
V gene: TRBV9
clone size: NA
CDR3 DNA: TGTGCCAGCAGCGTAGAGGGGGCTGGGGAAGGCTACACCTTC
CDR3 protein: CASSVEGAGEGYTF

J gene: TRBJ1-2
D gene: TRBD1
V gene: TRBV18
clone size: NA
CDR3 DNA: TGTGCCAGCCCCCGGACAGGGGGCGCGGAAAAGGATGGCTACACCTTC
CDR3 protein: CASPRTGGAEKDGYTF

J gene: TRBJ2-1
D gene: TRBD2
V gene: TRBV15
clone size: NA
CDR3 DNA: TGTGCCACCAGCAGAATAGCGGGTTACAATGAGCAGTTCTTC
CDR3 protein: CATSRIAGYNEQFF

J gene: TRBJ2-5
D gene: NA
V gene: TRBV18
clone size: NA
CDR3 DNA: TGTGCCAGCTCACCCAATACAGGGAGCCAAGAGACCCAGTACTTC
CDR3 protein: CASSPNTGSQETQYF

J gene: TRBJ2-5
D gene: NA
V gene: TRBV7-2
clone size: NA
CDR3 DNA: TGTGCCAGCAGCTTAGCCTCATACACCGGGACTCTGCAAGAGACCCAGTACTTC
CDR3 protein: CASSLASYTGTLQETQYF

J gene: TRBJ2-3
D gene: NA
V gene: TRBV27
clone size: NA
CDR3 DNA: TGTGCCAGCAGTAACGGGGGATCGCGCACAGATACGCAGTATTTT
CDR3 protein: CASSNGGSRTDTQYF

J gene: TRBJ1-5
D gene: NA
V gene: TRBV4-1
clone size: NA
CDR3 DNA: TGCGCCAGCAGCTCCATAATGGGGCAGACACCCCTTAATCAGCCCCAGCATTTT
CDR3 protein: CASSSIMGQTPLNQPQHF

J gene: TRBJ2-2
D gene: NA
V gene: TRBV18
clone size: NA
CDR3 DNA: TGTGCCAGCTCACCGTGGCAGGAGAACACCGGGGAGCTGTTTTTT
CDR3 protein: CASSPWQENTGELFF

J gene: TRBJ2-7
D gene: NA
V gene: TRBV5-4
clone size: NA
CDR3 DNA: TGTGCCAGCAGCCGGGGAAGTTACTACGAGCAGTACTTC
CDR3 protein: CASSRGSYYEQYF

J gene: TRBJ2-3
D gene: NA
V gene: TRBV29-1
clone size: once
CDR3 DNA: TGCAGCGTTGAGAGAGCAGATACGCAGTATTTT
CDR3 protein: CSVERADTQYF

J gene: TRBJ1-6
D gene: TRBD1
V gene: TRBV27
clone size: once
CDR3 DNA: TGTGCCAGCAGTAAGGACAGGGGAAGCTCCTATAATTCACCCCTCCACTTT
CDR3 protein: CASSKDRGSSYNSPLHF

J gene: TRBJ1-2
D gene: NA
V gene: TRBV6-1
clone size: NA
CDR3 DNA: TGTGCCAGCAGTCCCCGCGGCGGGGAATCCTATGGCTACACCTTC
CDR3 protein: CASSPRGGESYGYTF

J gene: TRBJ1-1
D gene: NA
V gene: TRBV29-1
clone size: NA
CDR3 DNA: TGCAGCGTTGAACGGGATTCTGCCTGGAACACTGAAGCTTTCTTT
CDR3 protein: CSVERDSAWNTEAFF

J gene: TRBJ2-5
D gene: NA
V gene: TRBV18
clone size: NA
CDR3 DNA: TGTGCCAGCTCACCAGCGGGTCAAGAGACCCAGTACTTC
CDR3 protein: CASSPAGQETQYF

J gene: TRBJ2-4
D gene: TRBD1
V gene: TRBV2
clone size: NA
CDR3 DNA: TGTGCCAGCAGTGGCCGACAGGGGGCGAACAAAAACATTCAGTACTTC
CDR3 protein: CASSGRQGANKNIQYF

J gene: TRBJ1-2
D gene: TRBD1
V gene: TRBV5-4
clone size: NA
CDR3 DNA: TGTGCCAGCAGTTCGACAGGGGACTATGGCTACACCTTC
CDR3 protein: CASSSTGDYGYTF